The text below deals with one T cell receptor beta chain. Trimming at V came to 9 bases and at J to 1 base, leaving 5 bases not matched to a gene. Germline CDR1 LNHDA, CDR2 SQIVND (reference sequence). This CDR3 is built from 14 residues. Time point defined: patch test 1, 2 weeks after DPC sensitization. Treatment given: therapeutic diphenylcyclopropenone sensitization with weekly scalp DPC. In the authors' methods: Per-sample TCR counts ranged from about 20,000 to 690,600, median roughly 96,000. TCRdb re-called the RACE reads through MiXCR, storing one row per CDR3 protein. TCRdb, rather than the study authors, made the V and J calls. The table lists under 120,000 distinct CDR3 sequences, roughly 11% of them singletons. This sample is drawn from a study of human T cells and chemical hapten exposure.

This TCR came from a woman in her 40s with alopecia areata. Some clones in this sample may be carry-over from other donors' samples. Sample: whole blood, taken in connection with sensitization to the hapten diphenylcyclopropenone (DPC). The chain couples TRBV19 to TRBJ2-3; 9 nucleotides line up with TRBD1. The CDR3 DNA is TGTGCCAGCCGGACAGGGGACCGCACAGATACGCAGTATTTT. This translates into CASRTGDRTDTQYF.